What follows describes a single T cell receptor beta chain. Its target is not known. Gene names follow the mouse nomenclature. Sequencing ends 4 residues short of the CDR3 end; the germline J gene provides the rest. Sequencing templates came from extracted RNA that was reverse transcribed into cDNA. Produced via immunoSEQ multiplex PCR; TCRdb's table is partial and in-frame only. The sample holds about 120,000 clones, and no clone turns up only once. The entry originates in a study of CD8+ T cells in alopecia areata. About the study: C3H/HeJ donors aged about 6-13 months with spontaneous alopecia supplied skin grafted onto roughly 6-10-week-old female C3H/HeJ mice. General study points: Higher clonality than in normal scalp was seen in lesional scalp, especially alopecia totalis/universalis. Sequencing of scalp samples also includes resident alphabeta T cells from normal skin.

J lost 0 bases, V lost 2 bases, and 3 bases had no gene match. In germline, CDR1 is NSHNY, CDR2 SYGAGN. The CDR3 has 15 residues. V usage is TRBV13-1 and J usage is TRBJ2-3; 7 nucleotides align to TRBD1. The source of this sequence is a C3H/HeJ mouse with alopecia areata. The strain's MHC: H2-k. The sequenced sample was lesional skin. The DNA read from the CDR3 is TGTGCCAGCAGTGACGGGACAGTTAGTGCAGAA. Encoded protein: CASSDGTVSAE. The whole CDR3 reads CASSDGTVSAETLYF.